This T cell receptor beta chain came from a study of cytomegalovirus exposure and HLA in healthy donors. The study's findings and limits: Across HLA loci, a later analysis found differing TCR association rates, with DRB1 most and HLA-C fewest. Further analysis was carried out later, and it showed several of the most significant clusters appearing linked to common viral pathogens.

The CDR3 is made up of 15 amino acids. The V gene lost 5 bases and the J gene lost 3 bases, with 14 bases spanning the gap. Germline assignment: CDR1 SGHVS and CDR2 FNYEAQ. About this clone: Antigen unknown.

The PCR employed 60 Vbeta primers together with 13 Jbeta primers. Clones were sequenced by immunoSEQ multiplex PCR, and TCRdb holds only the in-frame ones, with some missing. The table lists about 130,000 clones, about 70% of them singletons. The sample taken for sequencing was PBMCs. The rearrangement joins TRBV7-6 to TRBJ1-5; D might be TRBD1 (5 bases). The sequence was collected from a man between 35 and 55 years old in good health and CMV-seronegative. CDR3 sequence: CASSGEGGTNQPQHF. CDR3 DNA sequence: TGTGCCAGCAGCGGAGAGGGAGGGACCAATCAGCCCCAGCATTTT. Based on the CDR3 plus reference TRBV7-6 and TRBJ1-5, the full variable domain is GAGVSQSPRYKVTKRGQDVALRCDPISGHVSLYWYRQALGQGPEFLTYFNYEAQQDKSGLPNDRFSAERPEGSISTLTIQRTEQRDSAMYRCASSGEGGTNQPQHFGDGTRLSIL.